This paragraph reports one TCR beta chain. This sample is part of a study of blood T cell repertoires in COVID-19. Repertoires were generated with immunoSEQ multiplex PCR, while TCRdb's copy carries only in-frame clones and drops some. Of under 250,000 clones listed, about 84% were seen once; the top ten hold over 10%. Sequenced material: peripheral blood. This TCR came from a human donor in a cohort sampled during active COVID-19.

The CDR3: CASSLTGLGTDTQYF. CDR3 DNA: TGCGCCAGCAGCTTGACAGGGCTGGGCACAGATACGCAGTATTTT. This rearrangement joins TRBV5-1 to TRBJ2-3, with D tentatively TRBD1 (6 bases). In germline, CDR1 is SGHRS, CDR2 YFSETQ. The CDR3 is made up of 15 amino acids. The ends were cut back, 1 base at V and 1 base at J, with 10 bases in the middle. The whole variable domain, remainder taken from reference TRBV5-1 and TRBJ2-3, is KAGVTQTPRYLIKTRGQQVTLSCSPISGHRSVSWYQQTPGQGLQFLFEYFSETQRNKGNFPGRFSGRQFSNSRSEMNVSTLELGDSALYLCASSLTGLGTDTQYFGPGTRLTVL.